The clone carrying this T cell receptor (beta chain) was detected ten times or more. These data belong to a study of neurological immune-mediated disorders. With 10-nucleotide random UMIs included, cDNA was synthesized by 5'RACE. TCRdb reprocessed the 5' RACE reads with MiXCR, giving one entry per CDR3 protein. This sample has about 60,000 distinct CDR3 sequences; 3% to 4% occur once, and the top ten carry roughly 2.2%. The receptor comes from a woman aged 45-59 years with multiple sclerosis. The sample comprised PBMCs.

CDR3 loop: CASGLRQGVEKLFF. The CDR3 coding sequence is TGTGCCAGCGGCCTCCGGCAGGGGGTTGAAAAACTGTTTTTT. The J gene is TRBJ1-4, the V gene TRBV7-2, with 7 bases fitting TRBD1. Germline trimming cut 8 bases from V and 7 bases from J; bases unmatched to any gene: 10. Germline V CDR1 and CDR2: SGHTA, FQGNSA. The CDR3 has 14 amino acids.